These 6 T cell receptor beta chains originate from one sample sequenced in a study of Ad26.COV2.S vaccination and SARS-CoV-2 variants. Assay: immunoSEQ multiplex PCR; the TCRdb copy retains only in-frame clones and omits some. The profile shows about 440,000 clones, 90% of them singletons. Sample treatment: around 19 received Ad26.COV2.S at low or high dose, single or two shots; about five received placebo; per-sample allocation not given. Sampling took place 63 days after the first vaccine or placebo injection. The material sequenced was peripheral blood, taken in a trial of Ad26.COV2.S vaccine versus placebo. These receptors were obtained from a person between 18 and 60 years old who received the Ad26.COV2.S COVID-19 vaccine or a placebo.

V usage is TRBV6-5 and J usage is TRBJ1-5; no definite D call. This CDR3 has 15 amino acids. V was clipped by 6 bases and J by 1 base, with 13 bases between them. The germline gives CDR1 MNHEY, CDR2 SVGAGI. In DNA form, the CDR3 reads TGTGCCAGCAGCCCAAGAAAAGACAGCAATCAGCCCCAGCATTTT. This gives the protein CASSPRKDSNQPQHF.

The rearrangement uses TRBV3-1 (or the pseudogene TRBV3-2) and TRBJ2-3; D remains unclear. The CDR3 is 18 residues long. Germline V gives CDR1 LGHDT, CDR2 YNNKEL (reference sequence). The V and J ends lost 0 bases and 0 bases respectively, with 16 bases between them. For the CDR3, the DNA is TGTGCCAGCAGCCAAGAATGGCAGTTAATGTCTAGCACAGATACGCAGTATTTT. This gives the protein CASSQEWQLMSSTDTQYF.

The DNA for the CDR3 is TGTGCCAGCAGCTTAGAGTGGCTAAGGGACAGGGGGCGCATGAATGAGCAGTTCTTC. This codes for CASSLEWLRDRGRMNEQFF. The chain recombines TRBV7-9 with TRBJ2-1; 12 nucleotides align to TRBD1. The germline V gene encodes CDR1 SEHNR and CDR2 FQNEAQ (reference sequence). The V gene end was trimmed by 1 base and the J gene end by 7 bases; junction bases not matched to a gene: 14. This CDR3 comprises 19 residues.

The chain joins TRBV7-6 to TRBJ2-1, with D perhaps TRBD2 (6 bases). The V end was cut by 0 bases, the J end by 4 bases, with 13 bases between. The CDR3 loop spans 16 amino acids. Germline lookup yields CDR1 SGHVS and CDR2 FNYEAQ. The CDR3 loop is CASSLAEGQPYNEQFF. CDR3 DNA sequence: TGTGCCAGCAGCTTAGCGGAGGGGCAACCATACAATGAGCAGTTCTTC.

The rearrangement uses TRBV19 and TRBJ2-1; a weak D match, TRBD1 (6 bases). Germline V lookup: CDR1 LNHDA, CDR2 SQIVND (reference sequence). V was cut by 6 bases and J by 9 bases, with 15 bases left in between. This CDR3 is 13 amino acids long. Written as DNA, the CDR3 is TGTGCCAGTAGCTCTCCAGGGGTAGCTGAGCAGTTCTTC. Encoded protein: CASSSPGVAEQFF.

In this sample, this clone turned up a few times. The chain uses TRBV5-5 and TRBJ2-2, with TRBD1 matching over 9 bases. CDR1 and CDR2 (germline): SGHKS, YYEKEE (reference sequence). Losses at the gene ends were 9 bases for V and 5 bases for J; bases not matched to a gene: 5. This CDR3 contains 13 residues. As DNA, the CDR3 is TGTGCCACCGGGACAGGGTTAACCGGGGAGCTGTTTTTT. It is translated as CATGTGLTGELFF.